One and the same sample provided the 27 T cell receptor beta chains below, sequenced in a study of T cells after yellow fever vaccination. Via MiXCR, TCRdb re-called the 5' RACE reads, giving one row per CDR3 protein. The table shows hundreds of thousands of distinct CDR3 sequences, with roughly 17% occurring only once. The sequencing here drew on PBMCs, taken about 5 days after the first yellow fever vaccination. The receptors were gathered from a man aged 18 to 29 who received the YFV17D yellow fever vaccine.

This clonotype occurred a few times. The CDR3 bases are TGCAGTGCTAGAGATCGGGCAGGGGGCTTTTACGAGCAGTACGTC. Translated, it gives CSARDRAGGFYEQYV. The chain carries TRBV20-1 and TRBJ2-7; TRBD1 agrees at 8 bases. The trim removed 0 bases at V and 4 bases at J, leaving 8 bases unmatched. The CDR3 covers 15 residues. Per germline, CDR1 DFQATT and CDR2 SNEGSKA (reference sequence).

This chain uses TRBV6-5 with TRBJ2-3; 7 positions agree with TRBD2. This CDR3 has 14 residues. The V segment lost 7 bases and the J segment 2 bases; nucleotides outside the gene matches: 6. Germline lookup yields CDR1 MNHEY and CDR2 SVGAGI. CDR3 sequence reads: CASTPGTNTDTQYF. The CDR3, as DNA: TGTGCCAGCACCCCAGGGACTAACACAGATACGCAGTATTTT.

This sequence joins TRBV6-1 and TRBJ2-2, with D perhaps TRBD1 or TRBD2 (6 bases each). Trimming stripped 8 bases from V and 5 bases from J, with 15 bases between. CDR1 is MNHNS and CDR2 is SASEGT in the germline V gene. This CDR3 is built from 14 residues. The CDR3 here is CASSGAGITGELFF. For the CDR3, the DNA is TGTGCCAGCTCGGGGGCGGGGATTACCGGGGAGCTGTTTTTT.

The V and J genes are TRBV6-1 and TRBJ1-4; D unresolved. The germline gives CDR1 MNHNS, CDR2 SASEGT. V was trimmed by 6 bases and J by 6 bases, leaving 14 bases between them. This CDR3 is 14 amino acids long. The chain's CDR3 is CASSRRPVDEKLFF. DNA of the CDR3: TGTGCCAGCAGCCGCCGCCCGGTCGATGAAAAACTGTTTTTT.

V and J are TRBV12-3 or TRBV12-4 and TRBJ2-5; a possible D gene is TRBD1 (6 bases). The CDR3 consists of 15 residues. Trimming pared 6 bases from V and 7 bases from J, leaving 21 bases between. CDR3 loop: CASSPTSNRVGTQYF. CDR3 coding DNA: TGTGCCAGCAGCCCCACATCCAACAGGGTAGGGACCCAGTACTTC.

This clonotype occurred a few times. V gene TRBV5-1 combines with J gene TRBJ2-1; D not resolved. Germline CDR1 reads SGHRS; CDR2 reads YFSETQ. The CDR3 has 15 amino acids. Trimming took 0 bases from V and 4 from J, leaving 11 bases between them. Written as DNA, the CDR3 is TGCGCCAGCAGCTTGGTTTCCCGGGCTTACAATGAGCAGTTCTTC. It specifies CASSLVSRAYNEQFF.

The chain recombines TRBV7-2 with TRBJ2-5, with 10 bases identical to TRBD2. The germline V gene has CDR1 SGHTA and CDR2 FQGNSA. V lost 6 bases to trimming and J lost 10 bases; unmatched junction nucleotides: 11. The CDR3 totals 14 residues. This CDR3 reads CASRVSGGASDQYF. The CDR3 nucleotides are TGTGCCAGCAGGGTCAGCGGGGGGGCTTCAGACCAGTACTTC.

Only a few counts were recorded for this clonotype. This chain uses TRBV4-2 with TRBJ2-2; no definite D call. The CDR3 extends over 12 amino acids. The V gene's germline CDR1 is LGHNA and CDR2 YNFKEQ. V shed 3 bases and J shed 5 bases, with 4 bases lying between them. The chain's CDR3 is CASSHRTGELFF. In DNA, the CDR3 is TGTGCCAGCAGCCACCGAACCGGGGAGCTGTTTTTT.

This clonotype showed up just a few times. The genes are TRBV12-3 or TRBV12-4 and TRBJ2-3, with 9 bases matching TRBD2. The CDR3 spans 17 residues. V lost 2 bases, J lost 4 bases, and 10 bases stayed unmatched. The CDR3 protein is CASSLTSGGPYADTQYF. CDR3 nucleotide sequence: TGTGCCAGCAGTTTAACCAGCGGGGGGCCTTACGCAGATACGCAGTATTTT.

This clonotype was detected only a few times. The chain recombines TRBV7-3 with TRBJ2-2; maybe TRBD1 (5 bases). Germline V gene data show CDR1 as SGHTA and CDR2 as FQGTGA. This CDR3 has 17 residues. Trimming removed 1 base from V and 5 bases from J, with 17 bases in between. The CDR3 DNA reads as TGTGCCAGCAGCTTAATTTCAGGGCCTGTCACGACCGGGGAGCTGTTTTTT. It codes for CASSLISGPVTTGELFF.

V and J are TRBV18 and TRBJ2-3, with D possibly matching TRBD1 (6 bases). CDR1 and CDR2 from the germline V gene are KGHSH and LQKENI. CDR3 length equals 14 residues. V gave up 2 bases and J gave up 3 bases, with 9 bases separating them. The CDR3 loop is CASSPYRVTDTQYF. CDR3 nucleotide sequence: TGTGCCAGCTCACCATACAGGGTGACAGATACGCAGTATTTT.

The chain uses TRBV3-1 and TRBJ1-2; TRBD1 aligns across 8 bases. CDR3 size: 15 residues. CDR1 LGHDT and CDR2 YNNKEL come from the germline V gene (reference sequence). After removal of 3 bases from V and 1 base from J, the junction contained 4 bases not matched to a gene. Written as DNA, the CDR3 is TGTGCCAGCAGCCAGGGGGACAGGATTAACTATGGCTACACCTTC. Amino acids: CASSQGDRINYGYTF.

As DNA, the CDR3 is TGTGCCAGCAGTTACGAGGGGGGCACCACAGATACGCAGTATTTT. Its protein is CASSYEGGTTDTQYF. This chain joins TRBV6-5 and TRBJ2-3; possibly TRBD1 or TRBD2 for D (6 bases each). The V end lost 2 bases, the J end lost 2 bases, and 11 bases lay between the germline ends. The CDR3 covers 15 residues. CDR1 and CDR2 from the germline V gene are MNHEY and SVGAGI.

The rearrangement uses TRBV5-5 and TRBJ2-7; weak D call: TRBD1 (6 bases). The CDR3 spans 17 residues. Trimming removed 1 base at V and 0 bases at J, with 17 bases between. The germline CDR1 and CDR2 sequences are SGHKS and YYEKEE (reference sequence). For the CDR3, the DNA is TGTGCCAGCAGCTTGTGGTATCTCGGACAGAGCTCCTACGAGCAGTACTTC. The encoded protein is CASSLWYLGQSSYEQYF.

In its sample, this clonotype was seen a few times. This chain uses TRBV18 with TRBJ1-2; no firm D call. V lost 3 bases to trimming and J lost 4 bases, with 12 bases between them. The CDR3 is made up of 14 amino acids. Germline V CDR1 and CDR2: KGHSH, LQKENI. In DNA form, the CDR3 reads TGTGCCAGCTCACCCTCCAGGAGCCTCTATGGCTACACCTTC. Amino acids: CASSPSRSLYGYTF.

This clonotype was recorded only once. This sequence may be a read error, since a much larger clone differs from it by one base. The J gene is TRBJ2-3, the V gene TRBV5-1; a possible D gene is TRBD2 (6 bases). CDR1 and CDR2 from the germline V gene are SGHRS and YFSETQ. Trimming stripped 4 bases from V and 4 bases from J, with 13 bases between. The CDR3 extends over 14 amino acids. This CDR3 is CASSPGTEADTQYF. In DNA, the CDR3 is TGCGCCAGCAGCCCGGGGACTGAGGCAGATACGCAGTATTTT.

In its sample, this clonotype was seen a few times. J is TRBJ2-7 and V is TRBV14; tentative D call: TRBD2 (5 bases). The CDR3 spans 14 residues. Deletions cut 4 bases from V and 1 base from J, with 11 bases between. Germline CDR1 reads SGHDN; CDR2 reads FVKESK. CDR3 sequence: CASSLVSGSYEQYF. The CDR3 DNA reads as TGTGCCAGCAGCCTGGTCAGCGGATCCTACGAGCAGTACTTC.

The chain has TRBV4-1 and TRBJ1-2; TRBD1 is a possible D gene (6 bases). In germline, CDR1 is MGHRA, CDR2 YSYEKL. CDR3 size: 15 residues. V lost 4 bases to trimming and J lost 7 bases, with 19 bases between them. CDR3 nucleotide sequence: TGCGCCAGCAGCCGACCCCTTCCGGGGGCAGTTGGCTACACCTTC. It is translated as CASSRPLPGAVGYTF.

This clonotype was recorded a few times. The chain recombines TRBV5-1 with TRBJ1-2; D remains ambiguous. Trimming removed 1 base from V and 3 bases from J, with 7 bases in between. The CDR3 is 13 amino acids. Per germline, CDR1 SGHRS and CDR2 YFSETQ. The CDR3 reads CASSLWGYYGYTF. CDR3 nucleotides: TGCGCCAGCAGCTTGTGGGGTTACTATGGCTACACCTTC.

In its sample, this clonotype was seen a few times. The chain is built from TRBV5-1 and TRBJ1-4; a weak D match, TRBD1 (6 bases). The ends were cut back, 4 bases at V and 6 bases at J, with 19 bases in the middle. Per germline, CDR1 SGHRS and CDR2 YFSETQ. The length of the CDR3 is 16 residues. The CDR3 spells CASSQPTGLLDEKLFF. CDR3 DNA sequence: TGCGCCAGCAGCCAACCGACAGGTCTTTTGGATGAAAAACTGTTTTTT.

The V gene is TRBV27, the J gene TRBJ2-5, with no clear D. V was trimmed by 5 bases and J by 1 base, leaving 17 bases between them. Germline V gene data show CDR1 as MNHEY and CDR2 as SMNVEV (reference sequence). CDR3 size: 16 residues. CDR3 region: CASSPDSRAVQETQYF. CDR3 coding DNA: TGTGCCAGCAGTCCCGACTCTAGAGCAGTCCAAGAGACCCAGTACTTC.

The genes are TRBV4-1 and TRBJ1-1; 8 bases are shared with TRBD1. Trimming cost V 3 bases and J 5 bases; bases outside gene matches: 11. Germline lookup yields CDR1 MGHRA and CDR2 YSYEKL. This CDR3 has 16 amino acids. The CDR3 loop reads CASSQVPRTGSTEAFF. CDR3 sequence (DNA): TGCGCCAGCAGCCAGGTCCCTCGGACAGGGAGTACTGAAGCTTTCTTT.

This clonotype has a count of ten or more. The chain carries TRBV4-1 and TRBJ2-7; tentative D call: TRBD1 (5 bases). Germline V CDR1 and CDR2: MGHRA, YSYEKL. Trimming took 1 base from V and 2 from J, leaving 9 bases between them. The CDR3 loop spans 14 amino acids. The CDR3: CASSQGSGTYEQYF. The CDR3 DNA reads TGCGCCAGCAGCCAAGGTTCAGGGACCTACGAGCAGTACTTC.

Here the CDR3 reads CASGSGPYNEQFF. The CDR3 DNA follows: TGTGCTAGTGGTTCCGGACCCTACAATGAGCAGTTCTTC. The V call is TRBV12-5, the J call TRBJ2-1, with D unresolved. Germline loops: CDR1 LGHNT, CDR2 FRNRAP. V was trimmed by 4 bases and J by 2 bases, leaving 6 bases between them. This CDR3 spans 13 amino acids. The full variable domain, rest sourced from reference TRBV12-5 and TRBJ2-1, is DARVTQTPRHKVTEMGQEVTMRCQPILGHNTVFWYRQTMMQGLELLAYFRNRAPLDDSGMPKDRFSAEMPDATLATLKIQPSEPRDSAVYFCASGSGPYNEQFFGPGTRLTVL.

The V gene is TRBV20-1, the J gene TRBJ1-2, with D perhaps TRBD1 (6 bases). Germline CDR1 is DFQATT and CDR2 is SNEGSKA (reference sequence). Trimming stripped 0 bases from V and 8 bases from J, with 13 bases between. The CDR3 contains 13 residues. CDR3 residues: CSARDGGVPGYTF. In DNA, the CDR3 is TGCAGTGCTAGAGATGGGGGCGTTCCAGGCTACACCTTC.

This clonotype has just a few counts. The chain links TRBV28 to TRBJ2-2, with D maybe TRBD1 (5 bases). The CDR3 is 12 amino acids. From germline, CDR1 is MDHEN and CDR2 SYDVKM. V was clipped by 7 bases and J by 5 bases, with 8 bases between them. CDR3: CASTTATGELFF. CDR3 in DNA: TGTGCCAGCACGACAGCAACCGGGGAGCTGTTTTTT.

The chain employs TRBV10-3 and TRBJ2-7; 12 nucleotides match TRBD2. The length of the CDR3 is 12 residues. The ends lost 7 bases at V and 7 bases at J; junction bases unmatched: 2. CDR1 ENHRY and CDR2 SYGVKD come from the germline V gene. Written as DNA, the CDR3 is TGTGCCATCAAGGGGACTAGCGGGGAGCAGTACGTC. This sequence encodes CAIKGTSGEQYV.